The 4 T cell receptor beta chains below come from one sample, sequenced in a study of Ad26.COV2.S vaccination and SARS-CoV-2 variants. The assay was immunoSEQ multiplex PCR, and TCRdb's table has in-frame clones only and misses some. The sample records under 550,000 clones, roughly 90% being singletons. Treatment denoted: some 20 received Ad26.COV2.S at low or high dose, single or two shots; about 5 received placebo; per-sample allocation not given. After the first vaccine or placebo injection, samples were drawn on day 63. The sample here was peripheral blood, taken in a trial of Ad26.COV2.S vaccine versus placebo. Every receptor here comes from a person between 18 and 65 years old who received the Ad26.COV2.S COVID-19 vaccine or a placebo.

The chain links TRBV7-3 to TRBJ2-1; D might be TRBD2 (6 bases). This CDR3 has 13 amino acids. V shed 6 bases and J shed 3 bases, with 9 bases lying between them. CDR1 and CDR2 (germline): SGHTA, FQGTGA. The CDR3 DNA reads as TGTGCCAGCAGTCGGGAGATCTACAATGAGCAGTTCTTC. Residues: CASSREIYNEQFF. Based on the CDR3 plus reference TRBV7-3 and TRBJ2-1, the full variable domain is GAGVSQTPSNKVTEKGKYVELRCDPISGHTALYWYRQSLGQGPEFLIYFQGTGAADDSGLPNDRFFAVRPEGSVSTLKIQRTERGDSAVYLCASSREIYNEQFFGPGTRLTVL.

This chain connects TRBV29-1 to TRBJ2-1; D is undetermined. Per germline, CDR1 SQVTM and CDR2 ANQGSEA. V lost 4 bases to trimming and J lost 3 bases, with 10 bases between them. The CDR3 spans 13 residues. The CDR3: CSVVWSNYNEQFF. The CDR3 nucleotides read TGCAGCGTTGTCTGGTCTAACTACAATGAGCAGTTCTTC.

V gene TRBV11-3 combines with J gene TRBJ2-7; no reliable D call. Trimming removed 0 bases from V and 2 bases from J, with 5 bases in between. The CDR3 runs to 13 residues. Germline V lookup: CDR1 SGHNT, CDR2 YENEEA. The chain's CDR3 is CASSLDSTYEQYF. CDR3 coding DNA: TGTGCCAGCAGCTTAGACAGTACCTACGAGCAGTACTTC. The whole variable domain, filled in from reference TRBV11-3 and TRBJ2-7, reads EAGVVQSPRYKIIEKKQPVAFWCNPISGHNTLYWYLQNLGQGPELLIRYENEEAVDDSQLPKDRFSAERLKGVDSTLKIQPAELGDSAVYLCASSLDSTYEQYFGPGTRLTVT.

V usage is TRBV6-5 and J usage is TRBJ2-1; D remains unclear. The CDR3 extends over 12 amino acids. V was trimmed by 10 bases and J by 2 bases, leaving 9 bases between them. Germline values: CDR1 MNHEY, CDR2 SVGAGI. The CDR3 here is CATSRTYNEQFF. CDR3 coding DNA: TGTGCCACTTCCCGGACCTACAATGAGCAGTTCTTC.